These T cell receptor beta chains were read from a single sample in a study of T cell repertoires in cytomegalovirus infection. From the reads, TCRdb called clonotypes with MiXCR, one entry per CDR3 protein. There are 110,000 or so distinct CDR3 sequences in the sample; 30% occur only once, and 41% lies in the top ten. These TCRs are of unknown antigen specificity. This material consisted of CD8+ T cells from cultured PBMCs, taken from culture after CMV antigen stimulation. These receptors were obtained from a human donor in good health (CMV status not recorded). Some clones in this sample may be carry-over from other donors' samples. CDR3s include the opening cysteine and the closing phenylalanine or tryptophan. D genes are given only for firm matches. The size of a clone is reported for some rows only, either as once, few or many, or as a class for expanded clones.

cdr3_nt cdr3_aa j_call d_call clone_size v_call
TGTGCCAGCAGTTACAATGGTAACACTGAAGCTTTCTTT CASSYNGNTEAFF TRBJ1-1 - many TRBV6-5
TGCAGCGTGCAGGGGAGGGCTGAAGCTTTCTTT CSVQGRAEAFF TRBJ1-1 - - TRBV29-1
TGTGCCAGCAGGTACGCGGGAAGCTCCTACAATGAGCAGTTCTTC CASRYAGSSYNEQFF TRBJ2-1 - few TRBV7-4
TGTGCCAGCAGTTTGAGTGTTAGAGCAAAAGAGACCCAGTACTTC CASSLSVRAKETQYF TRBJ2-5 - - TRBV6-6
TGTGCCAGCAGCTGGAGGGCAGGGCTAAGCTCCTACAATGAGCAGTTCTTC CASSWRAGLSSYNEQFF TRBJ2-1 - - TRBV7-6
TGTGCCAGCAGTTCGCTCTTCACCCGGAAAGGGCAAGAGACCCAGTACTTC CASSSLFTRKGQETQYF TRBJ2-5 - few TRBV28
TGCACCAGCAGCCAAGTTGGGCTAGCGGACTCAGAGGAGCAGTTCTTC CTSSQVGLADSEEQFF TRBJ2-1 TRBD2 - TRBV4-1
TGTGCCAGCAGCTTGCCGAACTACAATGAGCAGTTCTTC CASSLPNYNEQFF TRBJ2-1 - few TRBV5-4
TGTGCCAGCAGCTTAGCTCCTGGGGATAAAGAGACCCAGTACTTC CASSLAPGDKETQYF TRBJ2-5 - many TRBV7-2
TGCAGTGCTAGAGATTTGGAGAGAAACACCGGGGAGCTGTTTTTT CSARDLERNTGELFF TRBJ2-2 - - TRBV20-1
TGTGCCAGCAGTGAAGAATTTTTTGGCAGGGCTGGGGCCAACGTCCTGACTTTC CASSEEFFGRAGANVLTF TRBJ2-6 - - TRBV6-1
TGTGCTAGTGGTTTCGAATCCAATCAGCCCCAGCATTTT CASGFESNQPQHF TRBJ1-5 - - TRBV12-5
TGTGCCAGCAGCACAGGGACAGCTGAAAAACTGTTTTTT CASSTGTAEKLFF TRBJ1-4 TRBD1 many TRBV5-5
TGTGCCAGCAGCTTCACTAGCGGGGGATTCACAGATACGCAGTATTTT CASSFTSGGFTDTQYF TRBJ2-3 TRBD2 many TRBV7-8
TGTGCCAGCAGTGCCGGGACTGACAATGAGCAGTTCTTC CASSAGTDNEQFF TRBJ2-1 - - TRBV6-1
TGTGCCAGCAGCGAGAACAGGAAAAGCCCCTACGAGCAGTACTTC CASSENRKSPYEQYF TRBJ2-7 - - TRBV7-9
TGTGCCAGCAGCGGAAACGGAGGAATGGCCTACGAGCAGTACTTC CASSGNGGMAYEQYF TRBJ2-7 - - TRBV13
TGCGCCAGCAGCTCGGGACAGGCGAACACCGGGGAGCTGTTTTTT CASSSGQANTGELFF TRBJ2-2 TRBD1 - TRBV5-1
TGCAGTGCTAGAGTGCAACTGAGAACCTACGAGCAGTACTTC CSARVQLRTYEQYF TRBJ2-7 - - TRBV20-1
TGCGCCAGCAGCCAAGATTGGGCGGGGTCCTCCTACAATCAGCAGTTCTTC CASSQDWAGSSYNQQFF TRBJ2-1 - - TRBV4-3
TGTGCCAGCAGCTTAGAGCTAGGACGCACAGATACGCAGTATTTT CASSLELGRTDTQYF TRBJ2-3 - - TRBV7-9
TGTGCCAGCAGTGGGGACAGGGGGCTCTTGGGCCAAGAGACCCAGTACTTC CASSGDRGLLGQETQYF TRBJ2-5 TRBD1 - TRBV6-6
TGTGCCAGCAGTTACCGAGGACGCACTGAAGCTTTCTTT CASSYRGRTEAFF TRBJ1-1 - few TRBV6-6
TGTGCCAGCAGCGACCCGGAAAGAGGGGATGCGGGTACTGAAGCTTTCTTT CASSDPERGDAGTEAFF TRBJ1-1 - once TRBV7-9
TGTGCCAGCAGCTTGGGACAGGGGGCGTTATCCTATAATTCACCCCTCCACTTT CASSLGQGALSYNSPLHF TRBJ1-6 TRBD1 once TRBV5-4
TGTGCCAGCAGCGCCTCAGACAGGGTGTACTATGGCTACACCTTC CASSASDRVYYGYTF TRBJ1-2 TRBD1 - TRBV12-3/TRBV12-4
TGTGCCAGCAGCTTAGGGACTGTCTATGAAGCTTTCTTT CASSLGTVYEAFF TRBJ1-1 - many TRBV7-6
TGTGCCAGCAGCTTAGGTTGGGACTACACTGAAGCTTTCTTT CASSLGWDYTEAFF TRBJ1-1 - - TRBV7-6
TGTGCCAGCAGCTTAGTGGGTAGCGGGGGAGCATCCTACGAGCAGTACTTC CASSLVGSGGASYEQYF TRBJ2-7 TRBD2 few TRBV7-6
TGTGCCACCAGTTCCCCGGACAGCTCCTACAATGAGCAGTTCTTC CATSSPDSSYNEQFF TRBJ2-1 - few TRBV24-1
TGCGCCAGCAGCCAAGATCGCGATCCGGTATGGAGCTATGGCTACACCTTC CASSQDRDPVWSYGYTF TRBJ1-2 - once TRBV4-1
TGTGCCAGCAGCTCTAGTCTGGGTCCCTACGAGCAGTACTTC CASSSSLGPYEQYF TRBJ2-7 - many TRBV7-2
TGTGCCATCAGTGGGGGACTAGCGGGGGGCCCAGATACGCAGTATTTT CAISGGLAGGPDTQYF TRBJ2-3 TRBD2 - TRBV10-3
TGTGCCACCCATCTCCAGGGGGCATTCAATGAGCAGTTCTTC CATHLQGAFNEQFF TRBJ2-1 TRBD1 - TRBV27
TGTGCCAGCAGTGACTCAACGGGCGCCTATGGCTACACCTTC CASSDSTGAYGYTF TRBJ1-2 - - TRBV6-4
TGTGCCAGCAGTTTAGCGCTTCCCCAGGGGGGCACATACTTT CASSLALPQGGTYF TRBJ1-1 TRBD1 few TRBV12-3/TRBV12-4
TGTGCCAGCAGCAGTGGGACTAGCGGGAACAATGAGCAGTTCTTC CASSSGTSGNNEQFF TRBJ2-1 TRBD2 - TRBV7-9
TGTGCCAGCAGCCCGGGACAGACAAGCACAGATACGCAGTATTTT CASSPGQTSTDTQYF TRBJ2-3 TRBD1 - TRBV13
TGTGCCAGCAGCCGCCTCGGGACAGGGGTGAGGGACTCCTATAATTCACCCCTCCACTTT CASSRLGTGVRDSYNSPLHF TRBJ1-6 TRBD1 many TRBV28
TGTGCCAGCAGTGACTTAGGACAGGTGAATGGCTACACCTTC CASSDLGQVNGYTF TRBJ1-2 TRBD1 - TRBV6-5
TGTGCCACCAGTGATTTAACGGGAAAGAACACCGGGGAGCTGTTTTTT CATSDLTGKNTGELFF TRBJ2-2 - - TRBV24-1
TGTGCCAGCAGCTTAGGTGTGTCAGAGTACTACGAGCAGTACTTC CASSLGVSEYYEQYF TRBJ2-7 - few TRBV7-9
TGTGCCAGCAGTGATGATGGGTTTAACACCGGGGAGCTGTTTTTT CASSDDGFNTGELFF TRBJ2-2 - few TRBV25-1
TGTGCCAGCAGCGTAGGCGGGGGGCGGACCGGGGAGCTGTTTTTT CASSVGGGRTGELFF TRBJ2-2 TRBD2 - TRBV9
TGTGCCAGCAGTTTAGCCCCGAGACAGGGGACTCCCTTCTTC CASSLAPRQGTPFF TRBJ1-2 TRBD1 many TRBV12-3/TRBV12-4
TGTGCCAGCAGCCACGAAAACCTGACAGGACTGACTCAGCCCCAGCATTTT CASSHENLTGLTQPQHF TRBJ1-5 - few TRBV7-9
TGCAGTGCTAGAAGCCGGGAGCGAAGCCCCACCGGGGAGCTGTTTTTT CSARSRERSPTGELFF TRBJ2-2 - many TRBV20-1
TGCAGTGCTAGGGGCCGGGACTCCCTCTACGAGCAGTACTTC CSARGRDSLYEQYF TRBJ2-7 - few TRBV20-1
TGTGCCAGCAGTTACCTGATCGACACTGAAGCTTTCTTT CASSYLIDTEAFF TRBJ1-1 - - TRBV6-6
TGTGCCAGCAGTTACGACCGACAGGGCCTCTCTGGGGCCAACGTCCTGACTTTC CASSYDRQGLSGANVLTF TRBJ2-6 TRBD1 - TRBV6-5
TGCGCTTCTTCACCGGGACACCCTAGCCAGGATACGCAGTATTTT CASSPGHPSQDTQYF TRBJ2-3 - - TRBV5-1